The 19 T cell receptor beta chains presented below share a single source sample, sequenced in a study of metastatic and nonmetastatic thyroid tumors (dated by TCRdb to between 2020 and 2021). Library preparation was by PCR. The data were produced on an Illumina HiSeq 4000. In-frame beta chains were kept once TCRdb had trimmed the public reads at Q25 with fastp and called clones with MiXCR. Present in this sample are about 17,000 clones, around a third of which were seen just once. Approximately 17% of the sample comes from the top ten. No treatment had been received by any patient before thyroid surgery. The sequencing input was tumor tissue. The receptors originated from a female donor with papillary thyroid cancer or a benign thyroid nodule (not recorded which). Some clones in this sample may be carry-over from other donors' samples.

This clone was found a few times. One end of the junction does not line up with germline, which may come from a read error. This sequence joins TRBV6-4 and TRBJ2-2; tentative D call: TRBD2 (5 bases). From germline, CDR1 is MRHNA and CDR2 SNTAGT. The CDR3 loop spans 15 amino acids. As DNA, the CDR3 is TGTGCCAGCAGACTCGGCGTGGAGGTCCCCGGGGAGCTGTCTTTT. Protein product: CASRLGVEVPGELSF.

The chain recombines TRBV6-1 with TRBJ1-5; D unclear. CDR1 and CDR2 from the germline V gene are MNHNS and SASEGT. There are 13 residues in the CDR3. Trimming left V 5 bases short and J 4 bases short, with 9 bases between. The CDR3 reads CASSIQQNQPQHF. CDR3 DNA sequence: TGTGCCAGCAGTATACAGCAAAATCAGCCCCAGCATTTT.

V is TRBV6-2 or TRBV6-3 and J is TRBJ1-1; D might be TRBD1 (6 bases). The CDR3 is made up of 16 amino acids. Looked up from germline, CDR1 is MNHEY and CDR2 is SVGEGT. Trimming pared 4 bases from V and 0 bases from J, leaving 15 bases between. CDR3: CASSLPGAGMNTEAFF. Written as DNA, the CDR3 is TGTGCCAGCAGTTTACCAGGGGCCGGGATGAACACTGAAGCTTTCTTT.

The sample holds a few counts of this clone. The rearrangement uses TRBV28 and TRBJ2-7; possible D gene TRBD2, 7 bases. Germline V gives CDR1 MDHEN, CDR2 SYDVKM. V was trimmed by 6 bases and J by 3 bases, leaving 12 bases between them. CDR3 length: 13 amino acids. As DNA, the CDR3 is TGTGCCAGCAGACGCGGGGGCCTCTACGAGCAGTACTTC. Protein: CASRRGGLYEQYF.

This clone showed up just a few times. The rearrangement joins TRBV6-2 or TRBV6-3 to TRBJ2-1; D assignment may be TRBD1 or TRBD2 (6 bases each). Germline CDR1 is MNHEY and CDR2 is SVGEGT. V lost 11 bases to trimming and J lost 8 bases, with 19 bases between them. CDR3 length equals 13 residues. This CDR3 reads CASKGGLWDEQFF. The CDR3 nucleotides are TGTGCCTCAAAAGGGGGGTTGTGGGATGAGCAGTTCTTC.

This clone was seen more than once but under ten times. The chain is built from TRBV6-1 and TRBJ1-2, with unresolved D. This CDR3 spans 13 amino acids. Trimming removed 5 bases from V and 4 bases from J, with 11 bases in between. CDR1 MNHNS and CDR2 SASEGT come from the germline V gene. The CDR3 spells CASSFAEIYGYTF. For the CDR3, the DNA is TGTGCCAGCAGTTTCGCCGAAATCTATGGCTACACCTTC.

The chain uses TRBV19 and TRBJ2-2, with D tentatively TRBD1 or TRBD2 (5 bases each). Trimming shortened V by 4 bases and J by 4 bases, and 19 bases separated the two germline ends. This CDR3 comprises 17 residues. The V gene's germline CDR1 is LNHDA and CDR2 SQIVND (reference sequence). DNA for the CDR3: TGTGCCAGTAGTAGTTTTGGGGGTATGATCGGCACCGGGGAGCTGTTTTTT. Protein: CASSSFGGMIGTGELFF.

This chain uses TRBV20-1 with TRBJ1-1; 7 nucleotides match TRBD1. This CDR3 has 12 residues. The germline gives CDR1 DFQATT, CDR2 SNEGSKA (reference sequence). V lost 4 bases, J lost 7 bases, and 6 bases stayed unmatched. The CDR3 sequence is CSAIEGASEAFF. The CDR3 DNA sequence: TGCAGTGCTATTGAGGGGGCAAGTGAAGCTTTCTTT.

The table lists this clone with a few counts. The CDR3 DNA reads TGCAGTGCTAGAGATGGAAGCGGTGGCGAGCAGTACTTC. This translates into CSARDGSGGEQYF. The rearrangement links TRBV20-1 to TRBJ2-7; D perhaps matches TRBD2 (5 bases). The V gene lost 0 bases and the J gene lost 6 bases, with 12 bases spanning the gap. Looked up from germline, CDR1 is DFQATT and CDR2 is SNEGSKA (reference sequence). The CDR3 spans 13 residues.

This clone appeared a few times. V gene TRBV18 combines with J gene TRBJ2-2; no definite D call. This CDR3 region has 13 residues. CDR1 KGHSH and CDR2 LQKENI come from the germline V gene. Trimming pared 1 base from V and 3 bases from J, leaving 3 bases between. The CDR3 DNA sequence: TGTGCCAGCTCACCACAGGACACCGGGGAGCTGTTTTTT. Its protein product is CASSPQDTGELFF.

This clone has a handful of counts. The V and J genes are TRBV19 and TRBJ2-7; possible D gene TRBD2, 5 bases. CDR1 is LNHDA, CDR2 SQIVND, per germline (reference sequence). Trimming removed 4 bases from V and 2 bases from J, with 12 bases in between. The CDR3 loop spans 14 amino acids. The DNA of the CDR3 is TGTGCCAGTAGTACGGCCGGGAAACCCTACGAGCAGTACTTC. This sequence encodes CASSTAGKPYEQYF. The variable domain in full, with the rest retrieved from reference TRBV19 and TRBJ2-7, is DGGITQSPKYLFRKEGQNVTLSCEQNLNHDAMYWYRQDPGQGLRLIYYSQIVNDFQKGDIAEGYSVSREKKESFPLTVTSAQKNPTAFYLCASSTAGKPYEQYFGPGTRLTVT.

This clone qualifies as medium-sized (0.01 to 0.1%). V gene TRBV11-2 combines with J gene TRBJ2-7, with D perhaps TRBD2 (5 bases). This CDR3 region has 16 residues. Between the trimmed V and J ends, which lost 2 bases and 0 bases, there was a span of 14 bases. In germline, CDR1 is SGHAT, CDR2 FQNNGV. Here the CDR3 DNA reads TGTGCCAGCAGCTTACGGGGAAGTATGGGCTCCTACGAGCAGTACTTC. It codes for CASSLRGSMGSYEQYF.

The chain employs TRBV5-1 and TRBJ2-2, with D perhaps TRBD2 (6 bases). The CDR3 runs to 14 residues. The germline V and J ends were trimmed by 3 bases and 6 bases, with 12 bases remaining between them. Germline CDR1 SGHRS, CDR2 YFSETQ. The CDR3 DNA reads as TGCGCCAGCAGCTCTAGACTAGGCTCCGGGGAGCTGTTTTTT. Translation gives CASSSRLGSGELFF.

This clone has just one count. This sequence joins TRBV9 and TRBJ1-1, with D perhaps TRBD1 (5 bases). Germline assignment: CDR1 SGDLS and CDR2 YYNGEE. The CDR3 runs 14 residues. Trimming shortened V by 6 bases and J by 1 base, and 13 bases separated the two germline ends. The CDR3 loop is CASNIGEWNTEAFF. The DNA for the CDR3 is TGTGCCAGCAACATAGGGGAATGGAACACTGAAGCTTTCTTT.

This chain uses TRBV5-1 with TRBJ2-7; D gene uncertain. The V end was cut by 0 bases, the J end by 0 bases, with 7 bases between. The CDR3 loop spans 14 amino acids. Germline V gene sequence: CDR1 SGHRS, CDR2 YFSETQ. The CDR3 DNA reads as TGCGCCAGCAGCTTGGACGGCAGCTCCTACGAGCAGTACTTC. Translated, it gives CASSLDGSSYEQYF.

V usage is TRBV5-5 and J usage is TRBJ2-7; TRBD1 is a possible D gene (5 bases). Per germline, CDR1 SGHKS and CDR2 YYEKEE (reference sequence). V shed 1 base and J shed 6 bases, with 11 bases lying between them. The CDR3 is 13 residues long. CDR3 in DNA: TGTGCCAGCAGCTTGTCAGGGCATGGCGAGCAGTACTTC. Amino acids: CASSLSGHGEQYF.

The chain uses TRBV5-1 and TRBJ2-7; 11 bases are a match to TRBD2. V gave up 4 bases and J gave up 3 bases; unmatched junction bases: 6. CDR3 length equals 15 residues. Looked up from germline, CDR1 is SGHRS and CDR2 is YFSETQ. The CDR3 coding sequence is TGCGCCAGCAGCAAGGGACTAGCGGCCGACTACGAGCAGTACGTC. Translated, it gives CASSKGLAADYEQYV.

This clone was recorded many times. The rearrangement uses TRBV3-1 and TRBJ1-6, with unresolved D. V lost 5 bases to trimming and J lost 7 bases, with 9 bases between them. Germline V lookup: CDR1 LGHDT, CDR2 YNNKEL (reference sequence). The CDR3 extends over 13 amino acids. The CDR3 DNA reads TGTGCCAGCAGCTTGTGGGTCAATTCACCCCTCCACTTT. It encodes CASSLWVNSPLHF.

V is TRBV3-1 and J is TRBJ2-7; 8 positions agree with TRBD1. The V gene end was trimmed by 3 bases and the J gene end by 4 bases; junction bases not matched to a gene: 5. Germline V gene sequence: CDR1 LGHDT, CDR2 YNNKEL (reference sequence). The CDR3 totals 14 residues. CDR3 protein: CASSQGQANYEQYF. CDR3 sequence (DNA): TGTGCCAGCAGCCAGGGACAGGCGAATTACGAGCAGTACTTC.